This T cell receptor (beta chain) stems from a study of T-cell reconstitution after alpha-beta-depleted transplantation in children. This clonotype occurred many times. The J segment lost 5 bases and the V segment lost 5 bases, leaving 8 bases of the junction unmatched. In germline, CDR1 is MDHEN, CDR2 SYDVKM. This CDR3 is built from 15 residues. Molecular barcoding with unique molecular identifiers was used for the TCRbeta library. TCRdb re-derived calls from the PCR reads in MiXCR, one entry per CDR3 protein. The table shows around 670,000 distinct CDR3 sequences, with less than 15% occurring only once.

The receptor's source is a girl aged 2 to 9 with congenital amegakaryocytic thrombocytopenia, due to receive a stem cell transplant. This chain links TRBV28 with TRBJ2-7, with TRBD2 matching over 11 bases. The source material was PBMCs, sampled before TCRalphabeta/CD19-depleted stem cell transplant. CDR3 loop: CASSTLAGGGDEQYF. The CDR3 bases are TGTGCCAGCAGTACCCTAGCGGGAGGAGGTGACGAGCAGTACTTC.